This T cell receptor beta chain was retrieved from a study of T cell clonality in common variable immunodeficiency. This clone was counted at least ten times. The DNA ends 3 residues before the CDR3 does, and the rest of the CDR3 is filled in from the germline J gene. The CDR3 is 12 residues long. CDR1 and CDR2 from the germline V gene are SGHVS and FNYEAQ. V gave up 2 bases and J gave up 6 bases, with 5 bases separating them. Sequencing input was equivalent genomic DNA from CVID and controls. The method was immunoSEQ multiplex PCR; TCRdb's version includes in-frame clones alone and lacks a portion of them. The sample was found to contain 50,000 to 60,000 clones, and every one recurs.

This clonotype was sampled from a person aged 18 to 70 in good health. The chain links TRBV7-6 to TRBJ1-5, with D possibly matching TRBD1 (5 bases). The sample was peripheral blood mononuclear cells. The CDR3 DNA, read in part, is TGTGCCAGCAGCTTAAGGGGTCAGCCC. This gives the protein CASSLRGQP. The CDR3 in full is CASSLRGQPQHF.